This entry features one TCR beta chain sequence. The CDR3 covers 14 residues. V was trimmed by 5 bases and J by 2 bases, leaving 11 bases between them. In germline, CDR1 is SEHNR, CDR2 FQNEAQ (reference sequence). The entry originates in a study of blood T cell repertoires in COVID-19. In the authors' methods: How many nucleated cells were present was estimated from reference gene primer amplification. The method was immunoSEQ multiplex PCR; TCRdb's version includes in-frame clones alone and lacks a portion of them. The DNA gave D and trimming, while V, J and clone size come from that table. The repertoire consists of tens of thousands of clones, with over 80% occurring once and the leading ten covering about a sixth.

Input material: peripheral blood. The receptor comes from a woman older than 75 with active or convalescent COVID-19. This chain joins TRBV7-9 and TRBJ2-3; D perhaps matches TRBD1 (6 bases). CDR3 sequence (DNA): TGTGCCAGCAGCCGAGGACAGAACACAGATACGCAGTATTTT. Protein: CASSRGQNTDTQYF. Using reference TRBV7-9 and TRBJ2-3 for the parts outside the CDR3, the full variable domain is DTGVSQNPRHKITKRGQNVTFRCDPISEHNRLYWYRQTLGQGPEFLTYFQNEAQLEKSRLLSDRFSAERPKGSFSTLEIQRTEQGDSAMYLCASSRGQNTDTQYFGPGTRLTVL.